The 14 T cell receptor beta chains listed next were all sequenced from one sample in a study of blood T cells in healthy people across ages. A sample-barcoded 5' primer and a J-beta primer mix were used in a second PCR of about 7 to 12 cycles. MiXCR was run by TCRdb on the 5' RACE reads, yielding one entry per CDR3 protein. Of approximately 770,000 distinct CDR3 sequences listed, roughly 64% are singletons. The sequenced sample was blood. The receptors were sampled from a man younger than 45 in good health.

The J gene is TRBJ2-3, the V gene TRBV20-1; TRBD2 might be the D (5 bases). V lost 0 bases, J lost 6 bases, and 19 bases lay in between. Germline values: CDR1 DFQATT, CDR2 SNEGSKA (reference sequence). The CDR3 loop spans 16 amino acids. The CDR3 reads CSARDSGRPPGDTQYF. CDR3 DNA: TGCAGTGCTAGAGATTCTGGGCGGCCACCGGGGGATACGCAGTATTTT.

In its sample, this clonotype was seen a few times. The chain has TRBV10-3 and TRBJ1-2; TRBD1 matches 10 bases. The CDR3 sequence is 14 residues long. Trimming at V came to 6 bases and at J to 5 bases, leaving 6 bases not matched to a gene. Germline CDR1 reads ENHRY; CDR2 reads SYGVKD. CDR3 DNA sequence: TGTGCCATCAGCGATGGACAGGGGGAATATGGCTACACCTTC. Translated: CAISDGQGEYGYTF.

The chain recombines TRBV6-1 with TRBJ2-7, with D possibly being TRBD2 (6 bases). Deletions cut 6 bases from V and 4 bases from J, with 13 bases between. CDR3 length equals 13 residues. CDR1 and CDR2 from the germline V gene are MNHNS and SASEGT. CDR3 DNA sequence: TGTGCCAGCAGGGAGGGAGGAGGTTACGAGCAGTACTTC. As protein: CASREGGGYEQYF.

V is TRBV20-1 and J is TRBJ2-1, with TRBD2 identical over 8 bases. This CDR3 is 14 amino acids long. Germline CDR1 DFQATT, CDR2 SNEGSKA (reference sequence). Trimming at V came to 6 bases and at J to 9 bases, leaving 13 bases not matched to a gene. The CDR3 DNA reads as TGCAGTGCCCAACCGGGACTAGGCTGGAGTGAGCAGTTCTTC. This codes for CSAQPGLGWSEQFF.

This chain links TRBV2 with TRBJ1-2, with TRBD1 identical over 9 bases. Looked up from germline, CDR1 is SNHLY and CDR2 is FYNNEI. V lost 3 bases to trimming and J lost 4 bases; unmatched junction nucleotides: 3. CDR3 size: 14 residues. As DNA, the CDR3 is TGTGCCAGCAGTGAGCCGGACAGGGGCTATGGCTACACCTTC. Amino acids: CASSEPDRGYGYTF.

The V and J genes are TRBV29-1 and TRBJ2-7, with 8 positions matching TRBD2. The germline V gene encodes CDR1 SQVTM and CDR2 ANQGSEA. With V trimmed by 3 bases and J by 0 bases, 13 bases remained unmatched. The CDR3 spans 17 residues. Written as DNA, the CDR3 is TGCAGCGTTGATGCGGGGGCTAGCGGGTACCCCTCCTACGAGCAGTACTTC. Translating gives CSVDAGASGYPSYEQYF.

V is TRBV12-3 or TRBV12-4 and J is TRBJ2-1; D possibly corresponds to TRBD1 (6 bases). Between the trimmed V and J ends, which lost 6 bases and 3 bases, there was a span of 12 bases. This CDR3 spans 14 amino acids. The chain's CDR3 is CASRPRGYYNEQFF. CDR3 DNA: TGTGCCAGCAGGCCCAGGGGATACTACAATGAGCAGTTCTTC.

The chain is built from TRBV6-1 and TRBJ2-7; TRBD1 might be the D (6 bases). CDR1 MNHNS and CDR2 SASEGT come from the germline V gene. Trimming took off 10 bases at V and 2 bases at J, with 15 bases between the two ends. This CDR3 spans 13 amino acids. CDR3 in DNA: TGTGCCACCCATTGGGACACGACCTACGAGCAGTACTTC. Translated: CATHWDTTYEQYF.

J is TRBJ2-1 and V is TRBV14, with 7 bases that match TRBD2. CDR3 length equals 16 residues. V dropped 3 bases and J dropped 5; count of bases not matched to a gene: 10. Germline-derived CDR1 and CDR2 are SGHDN and FVKESK. The CDR3 nucleotides are TGTGCCAGCAGCCACCTACTAGGACTAGGAGACAATGAGCAGTTCTTC. It translates to CASSHLLGLGDNEQFF.

The chain carries TRBV6-4 and TRBJ1-5, with a tentative D call TRBD1 (6 bases). V was cut by 9 bases and J by 5 bases, with 11 bases left in between. The CDR3 length is 12 residues. Germline CDR1 and CDR2: MRHNA and SNTAGT. The CDR3 nucleotides read TGTGCCAGACAGGGTGAGGATCAGCCCCAGCATTTT. Amino acids: CARQGEDQPQHF.

A word on this clonotype: At one boundary the junction diverges from the germline segment, which might be a read error. The chain combines TRBV5-6 with TRBJ2-7; 9 nucleotides line up with TRBD1. Germline V gene data show CDR1 as SGHDT and CDR2 as YYEEEE. The CDR3 extends over 21 amino acids. The CDR3 sequence: CASSLRDRYRDREEVYYGQYF. CDR3 in DNA: TGTGCCAGCAGCTTACGGGACCGGTACCGGGACAGGGAAGAAGTTTACTACGGGCAGTACTTC. Combining the CDR3 with reference TRBV5-6 and TRBJ2-7 gives the whole variable domain DAGVTQSPTHLIKTRGQQVTLRCSPKSGHDTVSWYQQALGQGPQFIFQYYEEEERQRGNFPDRFSGHQFPNYSSELNVNALLLGDSALYLCASSLRDRYRDREEVYYGQYFGPGTRLTVT.

The V gene is TRBV6-5, the J gene TRBJ1-2; D gene uncertain. Germline assignment: CDR1 MNHEY and CDR2 SVGAGI. CDR3 length: 15 residues. V was cut by 0 bases and J by 0 bases, with 8 bases left in between. The DNA of the CDR3 is TGTGCCAGCAGTTACTCGAACCCAGCTAACTATGGCTACACCTTC. As protein: CASSYSNPANYGYTF.

The table lists this clonotype with a few counts. The V gene is TRBV15, the J gene TRBJ2-5, with 7 bases fitting TRBD1. The V and J ends lost 3 bases and 1 base, in that order; junction bases with no gene match: 2. From germline, CDR1 is LNHNV and CDR2 YYDKDF (reference sequence). The CDR3 has 14 residues. CDR3 residues: CATSSWTGQETQYF. CDR3 nucleotides: TGTGCCACCAGCAGTTGGACAGGCCAAGAGACCCAGTACTTC.

The chain recombines TRBV20-1 with TRBJ2-1, with 8 bases matching TRBD2. The CDR3 has 12 amino acids. Germline CDR1 is DFQATT and CDR2 is SNEGSKA (reference sequence). The CDR3 spells CSSSGLYNEQFF. In DNA, the CDR3 is TGCAGCTCTAGCGGGCTTTACAATGAGCAGTTCTTC.